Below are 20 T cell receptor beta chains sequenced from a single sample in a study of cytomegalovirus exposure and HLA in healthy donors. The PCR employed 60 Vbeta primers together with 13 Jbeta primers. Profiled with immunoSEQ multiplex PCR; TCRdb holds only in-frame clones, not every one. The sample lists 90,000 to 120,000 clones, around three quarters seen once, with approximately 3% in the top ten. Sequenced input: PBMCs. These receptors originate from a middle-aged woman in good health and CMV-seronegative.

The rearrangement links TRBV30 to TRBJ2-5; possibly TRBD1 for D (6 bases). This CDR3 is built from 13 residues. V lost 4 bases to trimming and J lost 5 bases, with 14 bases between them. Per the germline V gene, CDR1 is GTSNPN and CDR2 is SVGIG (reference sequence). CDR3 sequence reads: CAWTTGFGETQYF. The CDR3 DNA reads TGTGCCTGGACTACAGGGTTTGGCGAGACCCAGTACTTC.

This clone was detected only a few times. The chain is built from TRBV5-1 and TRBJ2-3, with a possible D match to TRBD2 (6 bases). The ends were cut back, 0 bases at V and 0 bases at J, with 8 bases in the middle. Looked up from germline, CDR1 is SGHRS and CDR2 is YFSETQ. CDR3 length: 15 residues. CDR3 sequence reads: CASSLDGGSTDTQYF. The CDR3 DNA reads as TGCGCCAGCAGCTTGGACGGGGGAAGCACAGATACGCAGTATTTT.

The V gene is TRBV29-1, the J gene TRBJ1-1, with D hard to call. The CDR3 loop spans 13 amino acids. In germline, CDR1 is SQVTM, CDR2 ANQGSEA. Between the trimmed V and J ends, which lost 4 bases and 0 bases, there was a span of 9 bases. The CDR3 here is CSVVPVMNTEAFF. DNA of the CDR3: TGCAGCGTTGTCCCAGTAATGAACACTGAAGCTTTCTTT.

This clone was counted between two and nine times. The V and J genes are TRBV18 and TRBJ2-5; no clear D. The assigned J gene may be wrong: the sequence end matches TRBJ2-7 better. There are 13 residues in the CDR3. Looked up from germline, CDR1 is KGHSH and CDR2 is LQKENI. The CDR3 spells CASSPGSSYEQYF. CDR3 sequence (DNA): TGTGCCAGCTCACCGGGCAGCTCCTACGAGCAGTACTTC.

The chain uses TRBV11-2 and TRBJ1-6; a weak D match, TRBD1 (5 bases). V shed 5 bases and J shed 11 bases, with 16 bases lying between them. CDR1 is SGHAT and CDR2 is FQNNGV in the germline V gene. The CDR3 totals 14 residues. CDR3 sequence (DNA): TGTGCCAGCAGCGACAGTTTAAGCCGTACACCCCTCCACTTT. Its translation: CASSDSLSRTPLHF.

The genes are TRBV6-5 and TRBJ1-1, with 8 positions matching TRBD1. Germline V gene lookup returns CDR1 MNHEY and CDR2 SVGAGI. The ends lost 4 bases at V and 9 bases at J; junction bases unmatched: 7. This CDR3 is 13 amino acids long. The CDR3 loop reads CASSFSRQGQAFF. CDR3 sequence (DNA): TGTGCCAGCAGTTTCTCCAGACAGGGGCAAGCTTTCTTT.

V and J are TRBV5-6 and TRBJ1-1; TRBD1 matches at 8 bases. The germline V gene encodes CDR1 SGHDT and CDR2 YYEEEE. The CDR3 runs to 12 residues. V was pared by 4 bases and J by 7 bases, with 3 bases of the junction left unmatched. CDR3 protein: CASSAGTGEAFF. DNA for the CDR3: TGTGCCAGCAGCGCCGGGACAGGTGAAGCTTTCTTT.

The CDR3, as DNA: TGTGCCACCAGCAAGGGAGACAGGGAAACTAATGAAAAACTGTTTTTT. Its translation is CATSKGDRETNEKLFF. The genes are TRBV15 and TRBJ1-4; 7 nucleotides match TRBD1. The V segment lost 4 bases and the J segment 1 base; nucleotides outside the gene matches: 6. The CDR3 is 16 residues long. Germline lookup yields CDR1 LNHNV and CDR2 YYDKDF (reference sequence).

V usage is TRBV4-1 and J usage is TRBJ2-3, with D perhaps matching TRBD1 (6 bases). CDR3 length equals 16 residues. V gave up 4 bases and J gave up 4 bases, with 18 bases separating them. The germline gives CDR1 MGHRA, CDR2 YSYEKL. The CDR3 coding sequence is TGCGCCAGCAGCCCAAGTAGGGGGTTTGGGGCAGATACGCAGTATTTT. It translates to CASSPSRGFGADTQYF.

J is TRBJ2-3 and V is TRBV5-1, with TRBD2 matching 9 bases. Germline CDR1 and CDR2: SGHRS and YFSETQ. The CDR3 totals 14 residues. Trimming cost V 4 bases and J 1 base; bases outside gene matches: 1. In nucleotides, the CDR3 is TGCGCCAGCAGCATAGCGGGGGGCACAGATACGCAGTATTTT. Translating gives CASSIAGGTDTQYF.

CDR3 bases: TGCGCCAGCAGTCAATCCAGGGATTTGAATAATTCACCCCTCCACTTT. Protein product: CASSQSRDLNNSPLHF. The chain carries TRBV23-1 and TRBJ1-6; D is possibly TRBD1 (5 bases). TRBV23-1 is placed among ORFs of uncertain function. Trimming took off 0 bases at V and 5 bases at J, with 11 bases between the two ends. The CDR3 runs to 16 residues.

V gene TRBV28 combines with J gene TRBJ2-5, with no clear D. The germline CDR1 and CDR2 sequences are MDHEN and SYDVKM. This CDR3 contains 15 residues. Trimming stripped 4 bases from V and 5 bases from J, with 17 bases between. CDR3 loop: CASSSPGTTAETQYF. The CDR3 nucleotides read TGTGCCAGCAGTTCCCCTGGTACAACCGCCGAGACCCAGTACTTC.

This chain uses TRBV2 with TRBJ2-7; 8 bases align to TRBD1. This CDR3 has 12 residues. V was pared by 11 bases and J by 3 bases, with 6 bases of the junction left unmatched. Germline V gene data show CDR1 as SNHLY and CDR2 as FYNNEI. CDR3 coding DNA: TGTGCCGGAACACAGGGGGGCTACGAGCAGTACTTC. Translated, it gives CAGTQGGYEQYF.

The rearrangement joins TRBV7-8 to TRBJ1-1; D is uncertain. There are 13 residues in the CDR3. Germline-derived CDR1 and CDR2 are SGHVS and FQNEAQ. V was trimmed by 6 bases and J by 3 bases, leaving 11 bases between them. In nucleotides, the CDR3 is TGTGCCAGCAGAAAGGGAGAAGACACTGAAGCTTTCTTT. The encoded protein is CASRKGEDTEAFF.

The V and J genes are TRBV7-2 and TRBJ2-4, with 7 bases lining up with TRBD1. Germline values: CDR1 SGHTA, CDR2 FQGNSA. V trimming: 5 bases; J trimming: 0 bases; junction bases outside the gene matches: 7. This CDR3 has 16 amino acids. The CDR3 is CASSLGDRIAKNIQYF. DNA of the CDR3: TGTGCCAGCAGCCTGGGGGACAGAATAGCCAAAAACATTCAGTACTTC. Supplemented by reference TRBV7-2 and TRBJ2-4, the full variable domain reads GAGVSQSPSNKVTEKGKDVELRCDPISGHTALYWYRQSLGQGLEFLIYFQGNSAPDKSGLPSDRFSAERTGGSVSTLTIQRTQQEDSAVYLCASSLGDRIAKNIQYFGAGTRLSVL.

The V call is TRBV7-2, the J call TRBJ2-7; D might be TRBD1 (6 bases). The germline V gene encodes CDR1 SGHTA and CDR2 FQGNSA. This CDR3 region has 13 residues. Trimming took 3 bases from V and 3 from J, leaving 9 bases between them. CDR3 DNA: TGTGCCAGCAGCTTTTGGGGGCTCTACGAGCAGTACTTC. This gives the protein CASSFWGLYEQYF.

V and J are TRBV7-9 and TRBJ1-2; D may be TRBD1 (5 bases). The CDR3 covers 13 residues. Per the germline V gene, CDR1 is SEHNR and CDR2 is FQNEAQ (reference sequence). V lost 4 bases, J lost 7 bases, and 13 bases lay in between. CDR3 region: CASSYRVTAGYTF. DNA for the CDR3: TGTGCCAGCAGCTACCGAGTGACAGCTGGCTACACCTTC.

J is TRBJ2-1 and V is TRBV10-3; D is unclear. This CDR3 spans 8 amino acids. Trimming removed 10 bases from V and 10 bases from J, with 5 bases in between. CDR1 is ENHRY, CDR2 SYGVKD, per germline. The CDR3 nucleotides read TGTGCCAGCGGAGAGCAGTTCTTC. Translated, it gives CASGEQFF.

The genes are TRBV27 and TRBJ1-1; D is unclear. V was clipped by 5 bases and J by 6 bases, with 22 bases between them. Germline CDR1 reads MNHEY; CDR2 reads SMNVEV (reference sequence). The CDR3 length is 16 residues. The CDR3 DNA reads TGTGCCAGCAGTGCCCAAGCCGCCCCTTCGAGCGCTGAAGCTTTCTTT. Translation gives CASSAQAAPSSAEAFF.

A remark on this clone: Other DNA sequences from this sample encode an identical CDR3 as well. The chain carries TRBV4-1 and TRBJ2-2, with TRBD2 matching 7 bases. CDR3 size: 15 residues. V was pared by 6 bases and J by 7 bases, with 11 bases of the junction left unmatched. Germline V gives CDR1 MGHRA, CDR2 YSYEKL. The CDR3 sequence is CASSPSGGRIGELFF. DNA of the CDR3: TGCGCCAGCAGTCCGTCGGGGGGACGGATCGGGGAGCTGTTTTTT.